A selection of T cell receptor beta chains follows, all from one sample in a study of radiotherapy plus CTLA-4 blockade in lung cancer. Clones were read by immunoSEQ multiplex PCR, and TCRdb kept only the in-frame ones, dropping some. The table lists tens of thousands of clones, approximately 70% of them singletons. The sample in question was peripheral blood, obtained from a patient treated with radiotherapy plus ipilimumab. Source of these receptors: a human donor with non-small cell lung cancer who had stable disease on radiotherapy plus ipilimumab. CDR3s include the opening cysteine and the closing phenylalanine or tryptophan.

v_call,j_call,cdr3_aa
TRBV18,TRBJ1-2,CASSRLPGQGAAGGYTF
TRBV29-1,TRBJ2-1,CSGRQGIEQFF
TRBV11-3,TRBJ2-2,CASSLKPGVVGELFF
TRBV2,TRBJ2-7,CASSNIGVGDQYF
TRBV7-8,TRBJ1-1,CASSLGRATEAFF
TRBV4-3,TRBJ1-1,CASSQVVMNTEAFF
TRBV7-9,TRBJ1-2,CASSLQGNYGYTF
TRBV2,TRBJ1-2,CADKGVGEGYTF
TRBV4-1,TRBJ1-6,CASSQNPGQGNSPLHF
TRBV6-1,TRBJ2-7,CASSAGGFIDSSYEQYF
TRBV5-4,TRBJ2-1,CASSLGGAVNEQFF
TRBV5-1,TRBJ2-1,CASSLQGYEQFF
TRBV5-1,TRBJ2-6,CASSLQGHSGANVLTF
TRBV30,TRBJ2-7,CAWSPTRITGGTSYEQYF
TRBV19,TRBJ2-7,CASRQSSSYEQYF
TRBV6-1,TRBJ1-1,CASSTQGRTEAFF
TRBV6-1,TRBJ2-5,CASSEGIGGGPEETQYF
TRBV25-1,TRBJ1-2,CASRGQPYGYTF
TRBV13,TRBJ1-2,CASSLVQGTYGYTF